This TCR beta chain was recorded in a study of response to subunit inactivated influenza vaccine. Study-wide results and caveats: After each seasonal influenza vaccination, few new T cells are recruited, the authors suggested.

The CDR3 covers 14 residues. In germline, CDR1 is SEHNR, CDR2 FQNEAQ (reference sequence). Trimming stripped 0 bases from V and 0 bases from J, with 5 bases between. TCRdb re-called the RT-PCR reads with MiXCR, one entry per CDR3 protein. The sample yields hundreds of thousands of distinct CDR3 sequences, 12% to 15% seen once. A word on this clonotype: What it recognizes is unknown.

This rearrangement joins TRBV7-9 to TRBJ1-1; no definite D call. The sample was PBMCs from blood, taken around 14 days before vaccination. This receptor was taken from a man between 45 and 60 years old who received an inactivated influenza vaccine. The CDR3 nucleotides are TGTGCCAGCAGCTTAGCGGTGGTGAACACTGAAGCTTTCTTT. This gives the protein CASSLAVVNTEAFF.